A single sample gave rise to the 24 T cell receptor beta chains below, sequenced in a study of blood T cells in healthy people across ages. A second PCR, run for roughly 6 to 11 cycles, used a sample-barcoded 5' primer plus a J-beta primer mix. TCRdb called the 5' RACE reads again in MiXCR, with one record for every CDR3 protein. The data show hundreds of thousands of distinct CDR3 sequences, under 45% seen once. Sample: blood. These receptors were taken from a man between 60 and 70 years old in good health.

This clonotype showed up just a few times. The chain combines TRBV28 with TRBJ2-7; 10 positions match TRBD2. Germline assignment: CDR1 MDHEN and CDR2 SYDVKM. The V gene end was trimmed by 4 bases and the J gene end by 5 bases; junction bases not matched to a gene: 8. This CDR3 contains 15 residues. The CDR3 loop is CASSSPGTSADEQYF. In DNA, the CDR3 is TGTGCCAGCAGTTCCCCCGGGACTAGCGCGGACGAGCAGTACTTC.

The CDR3 region has the DNA TGCGCCAGCAGCCTCGGTGGCAGGGACGTACCCTACGAGCAGTACTTC. Translated, it gives CASSLGGRDVPYEQYF. This chain uses TRBV5-1 with TRBJ2-7; D tentatively reads TRBD1 or TRBD2 (5 bases each). This CDR3 region has 16 residues. The germline gives CDR1 SGHRS, CDR2 YFSETQ. V lost 4 bases, J lost 2 bases, and 19 bases lay in between.

This chain links TRBV27 with TRBJ1-2, with 8 bases aligning to TRBD1. After removal of 0 bases from V and 7 bases from J, the junction contained 13 bases not matched to a gene. Germline V CDR1 and CDR2: MNHEY, SMNVEV (reference sequence). The CDR3 sequence is 17 residues long. The CDR3 bases are TGTGCCAGCAGTTTATCCTACAGACAGGGGCCCCCGAGTGGCTACACCTTC. Residues: CASSLSYRQGPPSGYTF.

This clonotype was counted a few times. The chain recombines TRBV30 with TRBJ2-3; TRBD1 matches 8 bases. CDR1 is GTSNPN, CDR2 SVGIG, per germline (reference sequence). CDR3 length: 14 residues. V gave up 2 bases and J gave up 6 bases; unmatched junction bases: 7. CDR3 nucleotide sequence: TGTGCCTGGAGTCCCGATTACAGGGGGGATACGCAGTATTTT. Its protein is CAWSPDYRGDTQYF.

The CDR3 region has the DNA TGCGCCAGCAGTGTCAACAGGGGAACTAATGAAAAACTGTTTTTT. Its protein is CASSVNRGTNEKLFF. The rearrangement joins TRBV10-2 to TRBJ1-4; 7 bases are a match to TRBD1. Germline CDR1 and CDR2: WSHSY and SAAADI. The CDR3 runs to 15 residues. J was trimmed by 1 base and V by 4 bases; bases with no gene match: 3.

In this sample, this clonotype turned up once. The DNA of the CDR3 is TGTGCCAGCAGAAAAGGGTACACTGAAGCTTTCTTT. Its protein is CASRKGYTEAFF. The chain recombines TRBV6-2 or TRBV6-3 with TRBJ1-1, with D hard to call. This CDR3 has 12 residues. Looked up from germline, CDR1 is MNHEY and CDR2 is SVGEGT. With 6 bases removed from V and 3 bases from J, the gap between germline ends came to 8 bases.

The genes are TRBV3-1 and TRBJ2-7, with D perhaps TRBD2 (6 bases). The CDR3 loop spans 16 amino acids. Trimming shortened V by 0 bases and J by 7 bases, and 19 bases separated the two germline ends. The germline CDR1 and CDR2 sequences are LGHDT and YNNKEL (reference sequence). The DNA for the CDR3 is TGTGCCAGCAGCCAAGATCCGTGGGACTCCTACAATGAGCAGTACTTC. This sequence encodes CASSQDPWDSYNEQYF.

The chain recombines TRBV20-1 with TRBJ1-1; D is unclear. The CDR3 has 13 amino acids. The V gene lost 0 bases and the J gene lost 4 bases, with 9 bases spanning the gap. Germline V gene sequence: CDR1 DFQATT, CDR2 SNEGSKA (reference sequence). The CDR3 spells CSARDEIGTEAFF. In nucleotides, the CDR3 is TGCAGTGCTAGAGATGAGATCGGCACTGAAGCTTTCTTT.

The chain recombines TRBV20-1 with TRBJ2-5; TRBD1 matches at 9 bases. CDR1 DFQATT and CDR2 SNEGSKA come from the germline V gene (reference sequence). Trimming took 3 bases from V and 5 from J; bases not matched to a gene: 10. The CDR3 has 15 residues. CDR3 amino acids: CSARLDDRGLETQYF. CDR3 nucleotide sequence: TGCAGTGCTAGGCTTGACGACAGGGGGTTGGAGACCCAGTACTTC.

For this clonotype: A read error may account for a junction end that differs from germline. The chain couples TRBV3-1 to TRBJ2-1, with 10 positions matching TRBD2. This CDR3 has 13 amino acids. Germline V gene data show CDR1 as LGHDT and CDR2 as YNNKEL (reference sequence). CDR3 region: CASTASGGNGQFF. The DNA for the CDR3 is TGTGCCAGCACCGCTAGCGGGGGAAATGGGCAGTTCTTC.

This clonotype occurred a few times. J is TRBJ2-5 and V is TRBV9; unclear D gene. Germline values: CDR1 SGDLS, CDR2 YYNGEE. Trimming took off 0 bases at V and 1 base at J, with 7 bases between the two ends. The CDR3 has 14 amino acids. The CDR3 is CASSVGRLQETQYF. The CDR3 DNA sequence: TGTGCCAGCAGCGTAGGTCGACTCCAAGAGACCCAGTACTTC.

For this clonotype: This may be a read error, as it is one base from a much larger clone. The chain combines TRBV25-1 with TRBJ2-7; no clear D gene. The CDR3 length is 15 residues. The V gene's germline CDR1 is MGHDK and CDR2 SYGVNS. Trimming cost V 6 bases and J 7 bases, with 22 bases left between them. The CDR3 nucleotides are TGTGCCAGCAGCGTCCCGGGTGATCTGGGCAATGAGCAGTACTTC. Its translation is CASSVPGDLGNEQYF.

The chain carries TRBV20-1 and TRBJ2-1; the D gene is possibly TRBD2 (6 bases). CDR1 and CDR2 (germline): DFQATT, SNEGSKA (reference sequence). V lost 4 bases and J 5 bases, leaving 27 bases between the germline ends. The CDR3 sequence is 18 residues long. The CDR3 sequence is CSATGLAGWGKRDNEQFF. The CDR3 region has the DNA TGCAGTGCTACGGGTTTGGCGGGGTGGGGGAAACGGGACAATGAGCAGTTCTTC.

V gene TRBV20-1 combines with J gene TRBJ2-3; 8 bases fit TRBD1. Germline lookup yields CDR1 DFQATT and CDR2 SNEGSKA (reference sequence). With V trimmed by 6 bases and J by 2 bases, 7 bases remained unmatched. There are 14 residues in the CDR3. CDR3 in DNA: TGCAGTGCCCCGACAGGGGCCATCACAGATACGCAGTATTTT. It is translated as CSAPTGAITDTQYF.

Regarding this clonotype: The germline gene is not matched at one end of the junction; a read error may be the cause. The CDR3 loop is CADAGRGPSGANVLTF. DNA of the CDR3: TGTGCCGACGCGGGACGGGGGCCCTCTGGGGCCAACGTTCTGACTTTC. This chain connects TRBV7-9 to TRBJ2-6; perhaps D is TRBD1 or TRBD2 (6 bases each). The CDR3 length is 16 residues. Germline CDR1 and CDR2: SEHNR and FQNEAQ (reference sequence).

This clonotype was recorded at least ten times. J is TRBJ2-3 and V is TRBV20-1; D call uncertain. Germline loops: CDR1 DFQATT, CDR2 SNEGSKA (reference sequence). Trimming shortened V by 7 bases and J by 3 bases, and 14 bases separated the two germline ends. The CDR3 loop spans 13 amino acids. The CDR3 nucleotides are TGCAGTGGACTCCCCCTGGCAACAGATACGCAGTATTTT. Its protein product is CSGLPLATDTQYF.

Worth noting for this clonotype: One end of the junction varies from germline; a read error may be responsible. The chain has TRBV6-1 and TRBJ1-5, with D hard to call. Germline V lookup: CDR1 MNHNS, CDR2 SASEGT. The CDR3 has 14 residues. The CDR3 here is CTSSGLTSNQPQHF. The CDR3 DNA reads TGTACCAGCAGTGGCCTCACTAGCAATCAGCCCCAGCATTTT.

This clonotype was seen ten or more times. V usage is TRBV6-2 or TRBV6-3 and J usage is TRBJ2-7; a weak D match, TRBD2 (6 bases). V lost 7 bases and J 2 bases, leaving 21 bases between the germline ends. The CDR3 loop spans 16 amino acids. CDR1 and CDR2 from the germline V gene are MNHEY and SVGEGT. For the CDR3, the DNA is TGTGCCAGCATGACTGGAGCTGGGGGGACCCCCTACGAGCAGTACTTC. This codes for CASMTGAGGTPYEQYF.

With respect to this clonotype: This may come from a read error, since a much larger clone is one base off. The chain recombines TRBV5-1 with TRBJ2-3, with 7 bases fitting TRBD1. Per the germline V gene, CDR1 is SGHRS and CDR2 is YFSETQ. After removal of 4 bases from V and 3 bases from J, the junction contained 2 bases not matched to a gene. The CDR3 is 13 amino acids. In nucleotides, the CDR3 is TGCGCCAGCAGCGTGGGACAGACAGATACGCAGTATTTT. It encodes CASSVGQTDTQYF.

The table lists this clonotype with many counts. CDR3 protein: CASSGTGTGANVLTF. In DNA, the CDR3 is TGTGCCAGCAGTGGGACAGGGACTGGGGCCAACGTCCTGACTTTC. V and J are TRBV12-3 or TRBV12-4 and TRBJ2-6; 9 nucleotides line up with TRBD1. There are 15 residues in the CDR3. After removal of 5 bases from V and 2 bases from J, the junction contained 1 base not matched to a gene.

V gene TRBV7-9 combines with J gene TRBJ2-3; the D gene is possibly TRBD2 (7 bases). The germline V gene encodes CDR1 SEHNR and CDR2 FQNEAQ (reference sequence). The ends were cut back, 4 bases at V and 8 bases at J, with 19 bases in the middle. The CDR3 has 15 residues. CDR3 DNA sequence: TGTGCCAGCAGCTCGGACCCGGCGGGGGCGGGTACGCAGTATTTT. Its protein product is CASSSDPAGAGTQYF.

In regard to this clonotype: Possible read error: a much larger clone is one base away. CDR3 sequence (DNA): TGTGCCAGCGGCTTAGAAATACGGGCCGGGGAGCTGTTTTTT. This translates into CASGLEIRAGELFF. V and J are TRBV7-2 and TRBJ2-2, with no clear D. This CDR3 region has 14 residues. Looked up from germline, CDR1 is SGHTA and CDR2 is FQGNSA.

This clonotype was seen many times. The chain uses TRBV20-1 and TRBJ2-5; D remains unclear. This CDR3 has 12 residues. Trimming took off 1 base at V and 12 bases at J, with 15 bases between the two ends. CDR1 is DFQATT and CDR2 is SNEGSKA in the germline V gene (reference sequence). The CDR3 nucleotides are TGCAGTGCTAGAGTCGACGTTACAAGGGAGTACTTC. It yields the protein CSARVDVTREYF.

In this sample, this clonotype turned up many times. The CDR3 is CASTRDASHEQFF. In DNA, the CDR3 is TGTGCCAGCACCCGGGACGCCAGTCATGAGCAGTTCTTC. The J gene is TRBJ2-1, the V gene TRBV9; D tentatively reads TRBD1 or TRBD2 (5 bases each). The CDR3 length is 13 residues. The germline gives CDR1 SGDLS, CDR2 YYNGEE. V was trimmed by 6 bases and J by 8 bases, leaving 15 bases between them.